The 6 T cell receptor beta chains given below trace back to one sample, sequenced in a study of early T cells in non-severe SARS-CoV-2 infection. Using its own MiXCR run on the 5' RACE reads, TCRdb lists one record per CDR3 protein. The sample contains tens of thousands of distinct CDR3 sequences, over 13% of which appear only once. Sample: whole blood. The receptor source for this set is an adult who was a healthcare worker with PCR-confirmed SARS-CoV-2 infection or an uninfected control (not recorded which).

V is TRBV20-1 and J is TRBJ2-7; unclear D gene. The germline CDR1 and CDR2 sequences are DFQATT and SNEGSKA (reference sequence). The CDR3 has 10 residues. Trimming stripped 6 bases from V and 6 bases from J, with 9 bases between. DNA of the CDR3: TGCAGTGCCGCAATGGGCGAGCAGTACTTC. Translated: CSAAMGEQYF.

This clonotype was seen more than once but under ten times. The rearrangement joins TRBV20-1 to TRBJ2-1, with TRBD2 matching over 10 bases. The trim removed 0 bases at V and 9 bases at J, leaving 8 bases unmatched. CDR3 size: 15 residues. The V gene's germline CDR1 is DFQATT and CDR2 SNEGSKA (reference sequence). CDR3: CSAREASGRSTEQFF. The CDR3 DNA is TGCAGTGCTAGAGAGGCTAGCGGGAGAAGTACTGAGCAGTTCTTC.

This clonotype was observed at least ten times. CDR3 amino acids: CASSQVTYLDETQYF. In DNA form, the CDR3 reads TGTGCCAGCAGTCAAGTCACCTACCTTGATGAGACCCAGTACTTC. The chain carries TRBV7-9 and TRBJ2-5, with unresolved D. The length of the CDR3 is 15 residues. V lost 6 bases, J lost 5 bases, and 19 bases lay in between. Germline CDR1 SEHNR, CDR2 FQNEAQ (reference sequence).

The chain has TRBV7-8 and TRBJ2-5, with 11 positions matching TRBD2. This CDR3 comprises 16 residues. With V trimmed by 5 bases and J by 1 base, 6 bases remained unmatched. Per the germline V gene, CDR1 is SGHVS and CDR2 is FQNEAQ. CDR3 sequence: CASSPRLAGIQETQYF. The CDR3 bases are TGTGCCAGCAGCCCGAGACTAGCGGGGATCCAAGAGACCCAGTACTTC.

The chain links TRBV21-1 to TRBJ1-6; the DNA was not compared with TRBD1, the D call given in the table. TRBV21-1 is a pseudogene segment. The length of the CDR3 is 16 residues. CDR3 sequence: CASNFFRDLKNSPLHF. In DNA, the CDR3 is TGTGCCAGCAACTTCTTCCGGGACCTAAAAAATTCACCCCTCCACTTT.

This clonotype was found a few times. The chain's CDR3 is CASSLGLGVIREQYF. CDR3 bases: TGTGCCAGCAGTTTGGGGCTGGGAGTAATTCGGGAGCAGTACTTC. The chain employs TRBV28 and TRBJ2-7; D may match TRBD1 or TRBD2 (5 bases each). The CDR3 covers 15 residues. Germline values: CDR1 MDHEN, CDR2 SYDVKM. Trimming took off 3 bases at V and 7 bases at J, with 19 bases between the two ends.